Listed here are 5 T cell receptor beta chains from one sample, sequenced in a study of regulatory T cells in long-lasting Graves disease. The time point was: newly diagnosed GD, antithyroid drugs for less than 3 months. With RNA extracted from PBMCs as input, the TCR library was made. In building TCR beta libraries, iRepertoire HTBI primers were used together with Arm-PCR of CDR3 regions. TCRdb re-analysed the multiplex PCR reads in MiXCR, keeping a single row per CDR3 protein. The sample holds more than 400,000 distinct CDR3 sequences, around 15% seen once. The sample also formed part of further work on T cells in Graves' hyperthyroidism and ophthalmopathy.

This material consisted of peripheral blood mononuclear cells (PBMCs), taken at new diagnosis, from a patient treated with antithyroid drugs. These receptor sequences come from a man aged 40-49 years with Graves disease.

In this sample, this clonotype turned up a few times. The chain is built from TRBV18 and TRBJ2-7; D is perhaps TRBD2 (5 bases). The CDR3 runs to 12 residues. The V gene's germline CDR1 is KGHSH and CDR2 LQKENI. V lost 3 bases to trimming and J lost 7 bases, with 10 bases between them. The CDR3 is CASSPSAIEQYF. DNA for the CDR3: TGTGCCAGCTCACCTAGCGCTATAGAGCAGTACTTC.

Comments on this clonotype: Possible read error: a much larger clone is one base away. This chain links TRBV5-1 with TRBJ2-1; D possibly matches TRBD1 or TRBD2 (5 bases each). Germline values: CDR1 SGHRS, CDR2 YFSETQ. CDR3 length: 15 residues. Trimming left V 5 bases short and J 10 bases short, with 22 bases between. For the CDR3, the DNA is TGCGCCAGCAGTAGTGGGGGACGGGTATCAAGGGAGCAGTTCTTC. This translates into CASSSGGRVSREQFF.

This clonotype came up many times. The chain recombines TRBV28 with TRBJ2-7, with D perhaps given as TRBD1 or TRBD2 (5 bases each). V lost 4 bases and J 3 bases, leaving 10 bases between the germline ends. Germline lookup yields CDR1 MDHEN and CDR2 SYDVKM. This CDR3 comprises 13 residues. The DNA of the CDR3 is TGTGCCAGCAGTTGGGACGTCAACTACGAGCAGTACTTC. It encodes CASSWDVNYEQYF.

This clonotype was seen a handful of times. V and J are TRBV28 and TRBJ1-5; D remains ambiguous. The length of the CDR3 is 15 residues. The germline CDR1 and CDR2 sequences are MDHEN and SYDVKM. The V gene lost 2 bases and the J gene lost 4 bases, with 12 bases spanning the gap. CDR3: CASSLELWRNQPQHF. The CDR3 nucleotides are TGTGCCAGCAGTTTAGAGTTGTGGAGGAATCAGCCCCAGCATTTT. Drawing the rest from reference TRBV28 and TRBJ1-5, the complete variable domain is DVKVTQSSRYLVKRTGEKVFLECVQDMDHENMFWYRQDPGLGLRLIYFSYDVKMKEKGDIPEGYSVSREKKERFSLILESASTNQTSMYLCASSLELWRNQPQHFGDGTRLSIL.

The V call is TRBV7-9, the J call TRBJ1-1; D might be TRBD1 (6 bases). Germline V lookup: CDR1 SEHNR, CDR2 FQNEAQ (reference sequence). The length of the CDR3 is 13 residues. The V end lost 7 bases, the J end lost 5 bases, and 14 bases lay between the germline ends. The CDR3 here is CASKGGGGTEAFF. The DNA for the CDR3 is TGTGCCAGCAAGGGGGGGGGGGGGACTGAAGCTTTCTTT.